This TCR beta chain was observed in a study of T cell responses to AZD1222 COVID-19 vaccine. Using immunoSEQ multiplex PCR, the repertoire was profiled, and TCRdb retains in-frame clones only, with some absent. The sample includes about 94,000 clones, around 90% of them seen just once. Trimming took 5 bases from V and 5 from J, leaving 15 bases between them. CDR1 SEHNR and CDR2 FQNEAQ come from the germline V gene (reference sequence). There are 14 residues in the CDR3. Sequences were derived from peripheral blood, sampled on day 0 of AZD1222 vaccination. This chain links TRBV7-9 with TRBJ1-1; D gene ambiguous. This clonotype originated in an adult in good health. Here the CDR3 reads CASSPDPMSTEAFF. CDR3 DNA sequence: TGTGCCAGCAGCCCCGATCCTATGAGTACTGAAGCTTTCTTT.